These 19 T cell receptor beta chains were all obtained from the same sample, sequenced in a study of identical twins. TCRdb re-called the 5' RACE reads through MiXCR, storing one row per CDR3 protein. Found here are roughly 710,000 distinct CDR3 sequences, 5.5% to 7.5% of them singletons; the top ten hold around 1.7%. Material for sequencing was naive T cells sorted from blood. All receptors derive from a man younger than 30 in good health.

This clonotype was found many times. The V gene is TRBV5-6, the J gene TRBJ2-3; no clear D gene. CDR1 and CDR2 (germline): SGHDT, YYEEEE. With 1 base removed from V and 8 bases from J, the gap between germline ends came to 8 bases. This CDR3 region has 12 residues. The CDR3 spells CASSLMRTTQYF. Here the CDR3 DNA reads TGTGCCAGCAGCTTGATGCGGACTACGCAGTATTTT. Drawing the rest from reference TRBV5-6 and TRBJ2-3, the complete variable domain is DAGVTQSPTHLIKTRGQQVTLRCSPKSGHDTVSWYQQALGQGPQFIFQYYEEEERQRGNFPDRFSGHQFPNYSSELNVNALLLGDSALYLCASSLMRTTQYFGPGTRLTVL.

This clonotype has just a few counts. The rearrangement uses TRBV14 and TRBJ2-1; 9 bases map to TRBD2. CDR1 SGHDN and CDR2 FVKESK come from the germline V gene. V was clipped by 5 bases and J by 8 bases; unmatched bases: 16. The CDR3 is 17 amino acids. The CDR3 protein is CASSSPPLAGSWDEQFF. The CDR3 DNA sequence: TGTGCCAGCAGCTCTCCCCCCCTAGCGGGATCTTGGGATGAGCAGTTCTTC.

This clonotype turned up a few times. The chain recombines TRBV7-6 with TRBJ2-1; TRBD2 agrees at 8 bases. The V gene's germline CDR1 is SGHVS and CDR2 FNYEAQ. V lost 5 bases and J lost 3; bases outside the gene matches: 3. CDR3 length: 14 residues. CDR3 loop: CASSAGTSYNEQFF. For the CDR3, the DNA is TGTGCCAGCAGCGCCGGGACTAGCTACAATGAGCAGTTCTTC.

This clonotype has a handful of counts. The gene calls are TRBV24-1 and TRBJ2-3, with D unclear. CDR1 is KGHDR and CDR2 is SFDVKD in the germline V gene. Trimming stripped 2 bases from V and 0 bases from J, with 11 bases between. CDR3 size: 16 residues. The CDR3 reads CATSDYMGSSTDTQYF. The CDR3 coding sequence is TGTGCCACCAGTGATTACATGGGGTCCAGCACAGATACGCAGTATTTT.

This clonotype showed up many times. The rearrangement uses TRBV10-3 and TRBJ1-5; 11 bases fit TRBD1. J lost 4 bases, V lost 5 bases, and 4 bases had no gene match. The germline V gene has CDR1 ENHRY and CDR2 SYGVKD. The CDR3 sequence is 15 residues long. The CDR3 coding sequence is TGTGCCATCAGTACCGGGACAGGGGGGAATCAGCCCCAGCATTTT. Protein: CAISTGTGGNQPQHF.

The rearrangement joins TRBV29-1 to TRBJ1-2; no clear D gene. V was cut by 2 bases and J by 8 bases, with 12 bases left in between. CDR3 length: 12 amino acids. The germline CDR1 and CDR2 sequences are SQVTM and ANQGSEA. CDR3 bases: TGCAGCGTTGAACTTGGGGAAGGAGGCTACACCTTC. Amino acid sequence: CSVELGEGGYTF.

This clonotype has at least ten counts. The chain recombines TRBV24-1 with TRBJ1-2; 7 bases match TRBD1. Germline V gene data show CDR1 as KGHDR and CDR2 as SFDVKD. The CDR3 totals 14 residues. V was clipped by 7 bases and J by 4 bases; unmatched bases: 8. The CDR3 DNA reads TGTGCCACCAGCGCCTCATGGGACAGCTATGGCTACACCTTC. Encoded protein: CATSASWDSYGYTF.

This clonotype was counted ten times or more. J is TRBJ1-4 and V is TRBV12-3 or TRBV12-4; TRBD1 aligns across 10 bases. The CDR3 runs 15 residues. V shed 6 bases and J 8 bases; nucleotides not matched to a gene: 9. The DNA for the CDR3 is TGTGCCAGCAGCCAGACAGGGGGCTTAGGAGAAAAACTGTTTTTT. Translated, it gives CASSQTGGLGEKLFF.

This chain links TRBV7-8 with TRBJ2-5, with TRBD2 matching 9 bases. The junction had 19 bases not matched to a gene; V was cut back by 4 bases and J by 4 bases. The CDR3 totals 19 residues. Per germline, CDR1 SGHVS and CDR2 FQNEAQ. The CDR3 loop reads CASSSHRTLAGDRGETQYF. The CDR3 DNA reads TGTGCCAGCAGCTCCCACCGTACCTTAGCGGGAGATCGAGGAGAGACCCAGTACTTC.

The CDR3 DNA reads TGCAGTGCTAGACTTCTAGCGGAAGGCTCCTACGAGCAGTACTTC. Translating gives CSARLLAEGSYEQYF. The chain combines TRBV20-1 with TRBJ2-7; TRBD2 aligns across 7 bases. J lost 0 bases, V lost 2 bases, and 7 bases had no gene match. The CDR3 sequence is 15 residues long. Germline V CDR1 and CDR2: DFQATT, SNEGSKA (reference sequence).

The V and J genes are TRBV20-1 and TRBJ2-5; weak D call: TRBD2 (6 bases). The V end lost 5 bases, the J end lost 6 bases, and 19 bases lay between the germline ends. This CDR3 has 14 residues. Germline CDR1 DFQATT, CDR2 SNEGSKA (reference sequence). The CDR3 region is CSAPRWVGGQTQYF. CDR3 nucleotides: TGCAGTGCTCCACGTTGGGTGGGGGGACAGACCCAGTACTTC.

The chain carries TRBV6-5 and TRBJ2-7; a possible D gene is TRBD1 (7 bases). From germline, CDR1 is MNHEY and CDR2 SVGAGI. The CDR3 has 14 amino acids. V was trimmed by 3 bases and J by 6 bases, leaving 15 bases between them. The CDR3 coding sequence is TGTGCCAGCAGTTATCGACAGGGACTGTCCGAGCAGTACGTC. It yields the protein CASSYRQGLSEQYV.

This clonotype was seen repeatedly, ten times or more. The chain employs TRBV20-1 and TRBJ1-2; the D gene is possibly TRBD1 (5 bases). CDR1 is DFQATT, CDR2 SNEGSKA, per germline (reference sequence). The CDR3 has 15 residues. Trimming shortened V by 1 base and J by 2 bases, and 14 bases separated the two germline ends. DNA of the CDR3: TGCAGTGCTAGAGCGTCCGGGCCAGGGAACTATGGCTACACCTTC. This sequence encodes CSARASGPGNYGYTF.

The chain links TRBV30 to TRBJ2-5; 11 nucleotides line up with TRBD1. CDR1 GTSNPN and CDR2 SVGIG come from the germline V gene (reference sequence). After removal of 8 bases from V and 5 bases from J, the junction contained 13 bases not matched to a gene. CDR3 length equals 15 residues. Here the CDR3 DNA reads TGTGCCCGAACAAACTACGGACAGGGGGCTGAGACCCAGTACTTC. Encoded protein: CARTNYGQGAETQYF. Drawing the rest from reference TRBV30 and TRBJ2-5, the complete variable domain is SQTIHQWPATLVQPVGSPLSLECTVEGTSNPNLYWYRQAAGRGLQLLFYSVGIGQISSEVPQNLSASRPQDRQFILSSKKLLLSDSGFYLCARTNYGQGAETQYFGPGTRLLVL.

This clonotype was observed at least ten times. This chain joins TRBV15 and TRBJ1-1; a weak D match, TRBD1 (6 bases). Germline loops: CDR1 LNHNV, CDR2 YYDKDF (reference sequence). The CDR3 consists of 14 residues. V lost 7 bases and J 4 bases, leaving 16 bases between the germline ends. The CDR3 is CATTAGAWGTEAFF. The CDR3 DNA follows: TGTGCCACCACGGCAGGGGCCTGGGGCACTGAAGCTTTCTTT.

This clonotype was recorded at least ten times. The chain employs TRBV5-1 and TRBJ1-1, with D maybe TRBD1 (6 bases). Germline CDR1 SGHRS, CDR2 YFSETQ. CDR3 size: 13 residues. V lost 5 bases, J lost 0 bases, and 8 bases lay in between. The CDR3 region has the DNA TGCGCCAGCAGAGGGGGGATGAACACTGAAGCTTTCTTT. The encoded protein is CASRGGMNTEAFF. Full variable domain (remainder filled in from reference TRBV5-1 and TRBJ1-1): KAGVTQTPRYLIKTRGQQVTLSCSPISGHRSVSWYQQTPGQGLQFLFEYFSETQRNKGNFPGRFSGRQFSNSRSEMNVSTLELGDSALYLCASRGGMNTEAFFGQGTRLTVV.

The chain carries TRBV5-5 and TRBJ1-5; perhaps TRBD1 as D (5 bases). Per germline, CDR1 SGHKS and CDR2 YYEKEE (reference sequence). V was pared by 4 bases and J by 6 bases, with 11 bases between. This CDR3 is built from 13 residues. The CDR3 loop is CASSGAPTQPQHF. The CDR3 region has the DNA TGTGCCAGCAGCGGGGCCCCGACTCAGCCCCAGCATTTT.

This clonotype appeared many times. The rearrangement joins TRBV7-3 to TRBJ2-3; possible D gene TRBD2, 5 bases. There are 12 residues in the CDR3. Trimming removed 5 bases at V and 11 bases at J, with 14 bases between. CDR1 and CDR2 from the germline V gene are SGHTA and FQGTGA. Written as DNA, the CDR3 is TGTGCCAGCAGCACAGTCTCCGGGGAGCAGTATTTT. Translated, it gives CASSTVSGEQYF. The variable domain in full, with the rest retrieved from reference TRBV7-3 and TRBJ2-3, is GAGVSQTPSNKVTEKGKYVELRCDPISGHTALYWYRQSLGQGPEFLIYFQGTGAADDSGLPNDRFFAVRPEGSVSTLKIQRTERGDSAVYLCASSTVSGEQYFGPGTRLTVL.

This clonotype came up a few times. The chain carries TRBV7-9 and TRBJ2-5; tentative D call: TRBD2 (6 bases). The germline gives CDR1 SEHNR, CDR2 FQNEAQ (reference sequence). The CDR3 is made up of 15 amino acids. V was trimmed by 4 bases and J by 5 bases, leaving 17 bases between them. This CDR3 reads CASSSRAEGTETQYF. CDR3 nucleotide sequence: TGTGCCAGCAGCTCGCGGGCGGAGGGAACGGAGACCCAGTACTTC.